The present T cell receptor beta chain was sequenced within a study of shared clonotypes between healthy human individuals. Turning to the study itself: Plates per donor: three CD4 naive, three CD4 memory, two CD8 naive, one CD8 memory. Study findings and constraints: Non-shared clonotypes displayed generation probabilities falling below those of clonotypes present in all four donors.

Concerning this clone itself: The antigen remains unidentified.

CD8 cells regarded as naive lacked CD45RO, were positively chosen for CCR7, and omitted terminally differentiated effector memory CD45RA+ cells. V trimming: 4 bases; J trimming: 2 bases; junction bases outside the gene matches: 7. The V gene's germline CDR1 is MNHEY and CDR2 SMNVEV (reference sequence). The CDR3 has 16 residues. The method was immunoSEQ multiplex PCR; TCRdb's version includes in-frame clones alone and lacks a portion of them. The sample lists some 2,100,000 clones, under 95% occurring once. This sequence joins TRBV27 and TRBJ2-1, with 8 bases identical to TRBD2. Sequencing was performed on naive CD8+ T cells from PBMCs. The sequence derives from a man aged 18-30 years in good health. Some clones in this sample may be carry-over from other donors' samples. The CDR3 DNA sequence: TGTGCCAGCAGTTCACTAGCGGCTAACACCTACAATGAGCAGTTCTTC. It is translated as CASSSLAANTYNEQFF.